This TCR beta chain was found in a study of cytomegalovirus exposure and HLA in healthy donors. The study's findings and limits: Several of the most significant clusters appeared, in a later analysis, to be linked to common viral pathogens. Accurate HLA-A and HLA-B prediction from TCR beta sequences was reported for most subjects. When a later analysis compared HLA-associated TCR beta chains with equally common others, the HLA-associated chains turned out to be more clonally expanded and to have lower generation probabilities.

Details on this clone: Its antigen remains unidentified.

This PCR relied on a set of 60 Vbeta primers and 13 Jbeta primers. Measured with immunoSEQ multiplex PCR; TCRdb has only the in-frame clones, and not every one. The sample lists some 140,000 clones, more than 75% occurring once. The germline CDR1 and CDR2 sequences are MNHEY and SMNVEV (reference sequence). The V gene lost 6 bases and the J gene lost 3 bases, with 14 bases spanning the gap. CDR3 length: 14 amino acids. This sequence was found in a man aged 25-45 years in good health and CMV-seropositive. The material sequenced was PBMCs. The V and J genes are TRBV27 and TRBJ1-2, with D possibly being TRBD1 (6 bases). The CDR3 here is CASRPRGYDYGYTF. CDR3 in DNA: TGTGCCAGCAGACCTAGGGGGTATGACTATGGCTACACCTTC.